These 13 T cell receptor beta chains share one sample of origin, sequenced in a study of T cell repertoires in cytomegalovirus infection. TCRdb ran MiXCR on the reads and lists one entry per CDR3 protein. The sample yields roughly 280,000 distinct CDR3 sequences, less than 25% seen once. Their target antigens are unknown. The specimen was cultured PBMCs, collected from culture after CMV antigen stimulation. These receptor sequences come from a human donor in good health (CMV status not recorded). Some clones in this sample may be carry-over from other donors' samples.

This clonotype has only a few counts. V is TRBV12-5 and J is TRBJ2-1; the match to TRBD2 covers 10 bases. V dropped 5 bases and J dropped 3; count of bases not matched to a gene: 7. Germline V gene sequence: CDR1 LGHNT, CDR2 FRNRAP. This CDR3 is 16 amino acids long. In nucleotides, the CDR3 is TGTGCTAGTGGTCCGCTCGGGACTAGCGACTACAATGAGCAGTTCTTC. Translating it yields CASGPLGTSDYNEQFF.

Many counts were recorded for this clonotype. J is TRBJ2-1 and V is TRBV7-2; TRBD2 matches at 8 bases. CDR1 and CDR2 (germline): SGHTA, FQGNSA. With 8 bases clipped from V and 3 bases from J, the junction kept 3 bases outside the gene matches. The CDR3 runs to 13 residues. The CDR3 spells CASSGTSYNEQFF. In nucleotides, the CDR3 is TGTGCCAGCTCCGGGACTAGCTACAATGAGCAGTTCTTC.

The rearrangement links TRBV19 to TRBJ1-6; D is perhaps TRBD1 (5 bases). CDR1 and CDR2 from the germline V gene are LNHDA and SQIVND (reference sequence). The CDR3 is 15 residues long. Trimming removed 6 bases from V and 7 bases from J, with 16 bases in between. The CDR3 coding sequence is TGTGCCAGTAGAGCCGGGGGGTTAGTAAATTCACCCCTCCACTTT. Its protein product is CASRAGGLVNSPLHF.

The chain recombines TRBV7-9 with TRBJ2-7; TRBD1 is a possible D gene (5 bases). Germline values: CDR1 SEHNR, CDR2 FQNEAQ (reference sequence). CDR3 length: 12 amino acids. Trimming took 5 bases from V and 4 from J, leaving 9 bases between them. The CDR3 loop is CASSLQGYEQYV. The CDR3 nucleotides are TGTGCCAGCAGCCTTCAGGGTTACGAGCAGTACGTC.

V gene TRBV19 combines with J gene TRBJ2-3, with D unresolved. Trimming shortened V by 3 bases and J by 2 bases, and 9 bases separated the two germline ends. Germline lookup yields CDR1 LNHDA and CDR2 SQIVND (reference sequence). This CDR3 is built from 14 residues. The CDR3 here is CASSIGGYTDTQYF. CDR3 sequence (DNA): TGTGCCAGTAGTATCGGCGGATACACAGATACGCAGTATTTT.

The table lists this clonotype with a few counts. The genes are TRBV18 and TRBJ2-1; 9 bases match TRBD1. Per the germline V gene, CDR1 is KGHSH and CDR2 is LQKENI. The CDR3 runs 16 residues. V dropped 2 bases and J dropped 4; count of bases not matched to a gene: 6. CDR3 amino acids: CASSPTGQGLYNEQFF. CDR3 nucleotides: TGTGCCAGCTCACCAACCGGACAGGGGCTATACAATGAGCAGTTCTTC.

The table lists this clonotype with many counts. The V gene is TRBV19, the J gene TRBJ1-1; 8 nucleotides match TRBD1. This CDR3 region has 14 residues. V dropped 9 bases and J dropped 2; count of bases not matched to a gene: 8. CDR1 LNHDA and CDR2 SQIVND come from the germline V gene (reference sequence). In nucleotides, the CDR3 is TGTGCCAGCAGCACAGGACAGGGAAACACTGAAGCTTTCTTT. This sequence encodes CASSTGQGNTEAFF.

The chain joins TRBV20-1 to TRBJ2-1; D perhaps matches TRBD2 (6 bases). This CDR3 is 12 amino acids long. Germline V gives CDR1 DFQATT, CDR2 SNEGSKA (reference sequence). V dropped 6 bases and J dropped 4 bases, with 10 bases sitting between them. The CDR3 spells CSASDYYNEQFF. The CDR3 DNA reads TGCAGTGCCTCGGACTATTACAATGAGCAGTTCTTC.

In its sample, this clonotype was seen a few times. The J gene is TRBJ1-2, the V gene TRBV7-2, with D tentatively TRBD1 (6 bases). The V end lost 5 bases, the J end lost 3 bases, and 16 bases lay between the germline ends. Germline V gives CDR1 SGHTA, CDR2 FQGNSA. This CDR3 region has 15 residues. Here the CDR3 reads CASSTGQRTYYGYTF. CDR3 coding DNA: TGTGCCAGCAGCACAGGACAGAGAACGTACTATGGCTACACCTTC. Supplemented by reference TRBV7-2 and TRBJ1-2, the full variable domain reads GAGVSQSPSNKVTEKGKDVELRCDPISGHTALYWYRQSLGQGLEFLIYFQGNSAPDKSGLPSDRFSAERTGGSVSTLTIQRTQQEDSAVYLCASSTGQRTYYGYTFGSGTRLTVV.

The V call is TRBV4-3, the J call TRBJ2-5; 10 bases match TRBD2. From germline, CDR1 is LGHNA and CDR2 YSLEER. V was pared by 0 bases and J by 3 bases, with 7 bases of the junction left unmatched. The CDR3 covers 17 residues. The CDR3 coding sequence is TGCGCCAGCAGCCAAGATACCCCTAGCGGGAGCAAAGAGACCCAGTACTTC. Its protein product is CASSQDTPSGSKETQYF.

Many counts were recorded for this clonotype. The CDR3 bases are TGTGCCAGTAGAAGTGACAGGAGCATGAACACTGAAGCTTTCTTT. It encodes CASRSDRSMNTEAFF. The chain is built from TRBV19 and TRBJ1-1, with D possibly being TRBD1 (6 bases). Trimming took 6 bases from V and 0 from J, leaving 14 bases between them. Germline V lookup: CDR1 LNHDA, CDR2 SQIVND (reference sequence). This CDR3 is built from 15 residues.

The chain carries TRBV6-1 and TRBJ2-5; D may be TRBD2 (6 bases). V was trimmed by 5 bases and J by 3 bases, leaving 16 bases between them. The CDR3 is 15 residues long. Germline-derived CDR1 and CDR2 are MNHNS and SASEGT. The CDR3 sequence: CASSYPTSIEETQYF. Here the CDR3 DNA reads TGTGCCAGCAGTTACCCAACTAGCATAGAAGAGACCCAGTACTTC.

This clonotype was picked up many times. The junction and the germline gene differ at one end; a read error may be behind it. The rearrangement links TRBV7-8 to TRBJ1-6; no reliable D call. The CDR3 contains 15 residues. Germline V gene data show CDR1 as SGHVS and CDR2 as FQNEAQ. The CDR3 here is CASSLVSIYYSPLHF. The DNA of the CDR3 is TGTGCCAGCAGCTTAGTGAGCATCTATTATTCACCCCTCCACTTT. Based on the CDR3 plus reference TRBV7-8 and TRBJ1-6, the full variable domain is GAGVSQSPRYKVAKRGQDVALRCDPISGHVSLFWYQQALGQGPEFLTYFQNEAQLDKSGLPSDRFFAERPEGSVSTLKIQRTQQEDSAVYLCASSLVSIYYSPLHFGNGTRLTVT.